This T cell receptor beta chain was observed in a study of shared clonotypes between healthy human individuals. Findings and caveats of the study: Shared across several donors were around 5% of the naive CD4 clonotypes. The small donor group covered limited genetic and exposure diversity.

Remarks on this clone: Its antigen is as yet unknown.

The germline V gene has CDR1 SGHVS and CDR2 FNYEAQ. There are 17 residues in the CDR3. Trimming took off 2 bases at V and 2 bases at J, with 15 bases between the two ends. Source study methods: As immunoSEQ supplied junction-only sequences (without quality scores), filtering differed. Profiled with immunoSEQ multiplex PCR; TCRdb holds only in-frame clones, not every one. V and J calls and clone size are as listed in that table; D and trimming were resolved from the DNA. The sample has 600,000 or so clones; approximately 95% are singletons. CD45RO-negative cells were positively selected for CCR7, leaving out terminally differentiated effector memory CD45RA+ cells. Each of the donors was a healthy adult who was HIV-negative and had not had a recent acute infection or vaccination.

The chain has TRBV7-6 and TRBJ2-2; perhaps D is TRBD1 or TRBD2 (5 bases each). The sequence derives from a young woman in good health. The sequenced sample consisted of naive CD8+ T cells sorted from blood. The CDR3 reads CASSLYSGTQNTGELFF. The CDR3 DNA follows: TGTGCCAGCAGCTTATATTCCGGGACCCAAAACACCGGGGAGCTGTTTTTT.